The rows below give T cell receptor beta chains drawn from one sample of a study of control samples from healthy donors and cancer patients. Assay used: immunoSEQ multiplex PCR; TCRdb lists only in-frame clones, some missing. The sample holds some 130,000 clones; under 95% are singletons and the top ten take around 1.6%. Sequencing used PBMCs. Receptors were obtained from a man in his fifties or sixties with head and neck cancer. Both conserved end residues are part of each CDR3. A D gene is named only where the DNA matches it firmly. Not every row has a clone size; where given, it reads once, few, many or a size class.

cdr3_length	v_call	d_call	clone_size	j_call	cdr3_aa	cdr3_nt
16	TRBV9	TRBD1	.	TRBJ2-6	CASSPRGLPGANVLTF	TGTGCCAGCAGCCCCAGGGGGCTGCCTGGGGCCAACGTCCTGACTTTC
12	TRBV29-1	.	.	TRBJ1-1	CSVLPGYTEAFF	TGCAGCGTTCTTCCTGGGTACACTGAAGCTTTCTTT
14	TRBV2	.	.	TRBJ1-2	CASIEGKANYGYTF	TGTGCCAGCATCGAAGGTAAAGCTAACTATGGCTACACCTTC
13	TRBV7-2	.	few	TRBJ1-1	CASSLQDYTEAFF	TGTGCCAGCAGCCTCCAGGATTACACTGAAGCTTTCTTT
16	TRBV5-1	TRBD2	.	TRBJ2-5	CASSPPYGGDFETQYF	TGCGCCAGCAGCCCCCCTTACGGGGGGGATTTTGAGACCCAGTACTTC
15	TRBV14	TRBD1	.	TRBJ1-6	CASSVRTGGSSPLHF	TGTGCCAGCAGCGTAAGGACAGGGGGAAGTTCACCCCTCCACTTT
14	TRBV19	.	once	TRBJ2-7	CASSSGPSSYEQYF	TGTGCCAGTAGTTCAGGTCCTAGCTCCTACGAGCAGTACTTC
12	TRBV5-1	.	.	TRBJ2-3	CASSLYTDTQYF	TGCGCCAGCAGCCTGTACACAGATACGCAGTATTTT
15	TRBV9	.	.	TRBJ2-6	CASSVGPSGANVLTF	TGTGCCAGCAGCGTAGGCCCCTCTGGGGCCAACGTCCTGACTTTC
18	TRBV4-3	.	.	TRBJ2-6	CASSQDEGLHSGANVLTF	TGCGCCAGCAGCCAAGATGAAGGGCTCCACTCTGGGGCCAACGTCCTGACTTTC
13	TRBV6-4	.	.	TRBJ1-2	CASSPGRDYGYTF	TGTGCCAGCAGTCCGGGGCGCGACTATGGCTACACCTTC
15	TRBV3-1/TRBV3-2	TRBD2	.	TRBJ2-1	CASSLAGSSYNEQFF	TGTGCCAGCAGCTTAGCGGGGAGCTCCTACAATGAGCAGTTCTTC
15	TRBV10-3	TRBD1	.	TRBJ2-5	CAISELDRHQETQYF	TGTGCCATCAGTGAGTTGGACAGGCACCAAGAGACCCAGTACTTC
15	TRBV11-1	.	.	TRBJ1-1	CASSFSGALRSEAFF	TGTGCCAGCAGCTTTTCCGGGGCGCTCCGATCTGAAGCTTTCTTT
18	TRBV6-2/TRBV6-3	.	.	TRBJ2-7	CASSYSAQSGTRGYEQYF	TGTGCCAGCAGTTACTCGGCGCAGTCCGGGACCCGCGGCTACGAGCAGTACTTC
15	TRBV18	.	.	TRBJ1-2	CASSPTQGANYGYTF	TGTGCCAGCTCACCAACACAGGGAGCTAACTATGGCTACACCTTC
16	TRBV2	TRBD1	once	TRBJ1-2	CASSLDRNRTNYGYTF	TGTGCCAGCAGTCTGGACAGGAACCGAACTAACTATGGCTACACCTTC
12	TRBV9	.	.	TRBJ2-7	CASSVARGEQYF	TGTGCCAGCAGCGTAGCGAGGGGCGAGCAGTACTTC
14	TRBV10-2	.	.	TRBJ2-7	CASSEVEPAYEQYF	TGCGCCAGCAGTGAGGTGGAGCCAGCCTACGAGCAGTACTTC
17	TRBV14	TRBD2	.	TRBJ2-5	CASSQDTRRGGLETQYF	TGTGCCAGCAGCCAAGATACGCGGCGGGGGGGCCTAGAGACCCAGTACTTC
15	TRBV5-1	TRBD1	.	TRBJ1-4	CASSYYRGLNEKLFF	TGCGCCAGCAGCTATTACAGGGGGCTGAATGAAAAACTGTTTTTT
15	TRBV5-1	TRBD2	.	TRBJ2-5	CASSFRLAREETQYF	TGCGCCAGCAGCTTCCGACTAGCAAGGGAAGAGACCCAGTACTTC
14	TRBV3-1/TRBV3-2	.	.	TRBJ2-3	CASSQGRGRDTQYF	TGTGCCAGCAGCCAAGGCCGGGGTAGGGATACGCAGTATTTT
15	TRBV6-5	.	.	TRBJ2-3	CASSYDGLGTDTQYF	TGTGCCAGCAGTTATGATGGTCTGGGGACAGATACGCAGTATTTT
16	TRBV9	TRBD2	.	TRBJ2-3	CASSAGGLAGTDTQYF	TGTGCCAGCAGCGCCGGCGGGCTAGCGGGCACAGATACGCAGTATTTT
15	TRBV5-4	.	.	TRBJ2-5	CASSGYLLREETQYF	TGTGCCAGCAGCGGATACTTACTTAGGGAGGAGACCCAGTACTTC
15	TRBV7-2	TRBD2	.	TRBJ2-3	CASSPSGGNLDTQYF	TGTGCCAGCAGCCCCAGCGGGGGCAATCTAGATACGCAGTATTTT
15	TRBV3-1/TRBV3-2	.	.	TRBJ1-1	CASSQSPDRNTEAFF	TGTGCCAGCAGCCAAAGTCCGGACAGAAACACTGAAGCTTTCTTT
15	TRBV28	.	.	TRBJ1-2	CASEFFAGATDGYTF	TGTGCCAGCGAGTTCTTCGCAGGGGCAACCGATGGCTACACCTTC
13	TRBV5-4	TRBD2	.	TRBJ2-2	CASTGGETGELFF	TGTGCCAGCACCGGGGGGGAGACCGGGGAGCTGTTTTTT
12	TRBV28	.	.	TRBJ1-5	CASSLAVLPQHF	TGTGCCAGCAGTTTAGCGGTACTGCCCCAGCATTTT
13	TRBV28	.	.	TRBJ1-1	CASSLEIDTEAFF	TGTGCCAGCAGTTTGGAGATCGACACTGAAGCTTTCTTT
15	TRBV19	.	.	TRBJ1-5	CASRREGYSNQPQHF	TGTGCCAGTAGGCGGGAGGGCTATAGCAATCAGCCCCAGCATTTT
12	TRBV5-1	TRBD1	.	TRBJ2-4	CANPKQGDIQYF	TGCGCCAACCCGAAACAGGGGGACATTCAGTACTTC
16	TRBV30	.	.	TRBJ1-3	CAWSVLGPISGNTIYF	TGTGCCTGGAGTGTACTCGGACCGATCTCTGGAAACACCATATATTTT
14	TRBV29-1	.	once	TRBJ1-3	CSVEDSLSGNTIYF	TGCAGCGTTGAGGACAGCTTGTCTGGAAACACCATATATTTT
14	TRBV7-2	.	.	TRBJ1-5	CASSPGESNQPQHF	TGTGCCAGCAGCCCAGGGGAGAGCAATCAGCCCCAGCATTTT
15	TRBV28	.	.	TRBJ1-2	CASSLTRLTHHGYTF	TGTGCCAGCAGTTTAACGCGGCTCACTCATCATGGCTACACCTTC
12	TRBV29-1	.	.	TRBJ2-5	CSAFSGPETQYF	TGCAGCGCCTTCAGCGGCCCAGAGACCCAGTACTTC
11	TRBV12-3/TRBV12-4	TRBD1	.	TRBJ1-1	CATGQGTEAFF	TGTGCCACGGGACAGGGGACTGAAGCTTTCTTT
15	TRBV6-6	.	.	TRBJ1-2	CASSFSHESNYGYTF	TGTGCCAGCAGTTTTTCCCATGAGTCTAACTATGGCTACACCTTC
15	TRBV7-2	.	.	TRBJ2-1	CASSSLRQRHNEQFF	TGTGCCAGCAGCTCTCTGAGACAGAGACACAATGAGCAGTTCTTC
13	TRBV6-6	.	.	TRBJ1-2	CASSAIPHYGYTF	TGTGCCAGCTCGGCCATCCCCCACTATGGCTACACCTTC
13	TRBV5-1	.	.	TRBJ2-5	CASSLQLGETQYF	TGCGCCAGCAGCTTGCAGTTAGGAGAGACCCAGTACTTC
15	TRBV28	.	.	TRBJ2-5	CASCRGGEYQETQYF	TGTGCCAGCTGTAGAGGGGGAGAGTACCAAGAGACCCAGTACTTC
11	TRBV10-2	.	.	TRBJ2-5	CASSQEETQYF	TGCGCCAGCAGCCAAGAAGAGACCCAGTACTTC